Here is one T cell receptor (beta chain) with its context. The antigen it binds to is not known. Within one base of it there is no much larger clone, and no base qualities were kept. This record belongs to a study of chemoradiotherapy in HPV16-positive cancers (dated by TCRdb to between 2021 and 2024). With regard to the full study: Using functional T-cell assays on cells from two HPV16-positive patients, the researchers defined candidate HPV-specific T-cell clones and common TCR motifs. The study set out to ask whether T-cell immunity against the HPV oncoproteins E6 and E7 changes over the course of chemoradiotherapy and whether that immunity affects survival. The candidate HPV-specific TCRs and motifs were then tracked in TCR repertoires from 86 patients with HPV-related cancers.

Repertoires were sampled repeatedly over the course of chemoradiotherapy so that clonal expansion in the tumor microenvironment could be followed. V is clipped by 4 bases and J by 2 bases, and the sequence between their germline boundaries is 18 bases long. The CDR3 holds 17 amino acids from the cysteine to the phenylalanine. CDR3 DNA is the only sequence kept; it has 51 bases, read in frame from the first base. Based on the germline V gene, the CDR1 and CDR2 sequences are LGHNA and YSLEER. Study-wide conclusions, independent of this receptor: In HPV16-positive patients, expansion of HPV-responsive T cells during chemoradiotherapy was found to be associated with improved recurrence-free survival. Expansion of candidate HPV-specific clones and E7-related TCR motifs was observed in the tumor microenvironment during treatment, whereas no such expansion was observed for non-HPV-specific T cells. The functional definition of HPV-specific T cells was derived from only a couple of HPV16-positive patients, and the survival association was reported for HPV16-positive patients.

Library construction relied on the immunoSEQ multiplex PCR assay. Entries here come from immuneACCESS through TCRdb and include only in-frame sequences with V and J called. Some clones fail to appear in such tables; in the studies checked, an unresolved V gene covers under half of the shortfall, and the cause of the remainder is unknown. The sample contains 1,800 or so clones, just over 90% of them found a single time. Approximately 2.5% of the sample goes to the ten largest clones. The specimen was tumor tissue, collected from a patient who underwent chemoradiotherapy. The chain is encoded by TRBV4-3 joined to TRBJ2-1, with TRBD2 tentatively as D gene (6 bases match). This TCR was recovered from a human donor with HPV-associated anogenital cancer. The CDR3 protein sequence reads: CASSLEEWTNPYNEQFF. The DNA reads as follows: TGCGCCAGCAGCCTAGAGGAATGGACTAACCCCTACAATGAGCAGTTCTTC.